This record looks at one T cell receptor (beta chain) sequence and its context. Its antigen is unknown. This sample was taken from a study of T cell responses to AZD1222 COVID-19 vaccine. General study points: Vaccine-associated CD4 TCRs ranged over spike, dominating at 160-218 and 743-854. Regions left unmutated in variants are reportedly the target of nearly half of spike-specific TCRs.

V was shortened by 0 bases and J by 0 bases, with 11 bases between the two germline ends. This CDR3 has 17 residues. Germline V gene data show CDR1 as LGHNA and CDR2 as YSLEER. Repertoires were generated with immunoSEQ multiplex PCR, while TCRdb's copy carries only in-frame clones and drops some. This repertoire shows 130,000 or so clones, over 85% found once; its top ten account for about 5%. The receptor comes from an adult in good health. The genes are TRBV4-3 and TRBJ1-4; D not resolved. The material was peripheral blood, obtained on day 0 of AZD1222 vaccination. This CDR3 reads CASSQDPSPSTNEKLFF. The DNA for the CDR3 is TGCGCCAGCAGCCAAGACCCCAGTCCGTCAACTAATGAAAAACTGTTTTTT.